Below, 3 T cell receptor beta chains from the same sample are listed, as sequenced in a study of shared clonotypes between healthy human individuals. Assay used: immunoSEQ multiplex PCR; TCRdb lists only in-frame clones, some missing. In the table there are roughly 1.4 million clones, just under 99% of which are singletons. Sequenced material: naive CD4+ T cells sorted from blood. Subset in this sample: CD45RA+ positively selected. These receptors were collected from a young man in good health.

This clone appeared a single time. V is TRBV28 and J is TRBJ2-7; 8 nucleotides agree with TRBD1. Germline V lookup: CDR1 MDHEN, CDR2 SYDVKM. The CDR3 runs to 12 residues. Trimming removed 4 bases from V and 6 bases from J; junction bases left unmatched: 2. CDR3 in amino acids: CASSSTGAEQYF. CDR3 in DNA: TGTGCCAGCAGTTCGACAGGGGCCGAGCAGTACTTC.

The chain is built from TRBV9 and TRBJ2-7; perhaps TRBD2 as D (5 bases). The germline V gene has CDR1 SGDLS and CDR2 YYNGEE. This CDR3 spans 15 amino acids. The V gene lost 4 bases and the J gene lost 9 bases, with 23 bases spanning the gap. The CDR3 DNA follows: TGTGCCAGCAGCACCTCTTCCACGGCCCGGGGTACGCAGTACTTC. It codes for CASSTSSTARGTQYF.

The chain couples TRBV7-9 to TRBJ1-5, with TRBD1 as a possible D gene (5 bases). The V end lost 0 bases, the J end lost 7 bases, and 10 bases lay between the germline ends. The V gene's germline CDR1 is SEHNR and CDR2 FQNEAQ (reference sequence). This CDR3 contains 14 residues. The CDR3 nucleotides are TGTGCCAGCAGCTTAGCCAGGGAAGAACAGCCCCAGCATTTT. It is translated as CASSLAREEQPQHF. Supplemented by reference TRBV7-9 and TRBJ1-5, the full variable domain reads DTGVSQNPRHKITKRGQNVTFRCDPISEHNRLYWYRQTLGQGPEFLTYFQNEAQLEKSRLLSDRFSAERPKGSFSTLEIQRTEQGDSAMYLCASSLAREEQPQHFGDGTRLSIL.